Reported below is one T cell receptor beta chain. Clones were sequenced by immunoSEQ multiplex PCR, and TCRdb holds only the in-frame ones, with some missing. There are 100,000 to 150,000 clones in the sample; around nine tenths occur only once, and about 2.5% lies in the top ten. This specimen belongs to a study of control samples from healthy donors and cancer patients. This CDR3 comprises 15 residues. Germline CDR1 is ENHRY and CDR2 is SYGVKD. Trimming took 3 bases from V and 0 from J, leaving 8 bases between them. The chain combines TRBV10-3 with TRBJ1-4, with D possibly being TRBD1 (5 bases). The TCR comes from a man aged 40-49 years in good health. Source material: blood. The CDR3: CAISDRGATNEKLFF. For the CDR3, the DNA is TGTGCCATCAGTGATCGGGGGGCAACTAATGAAAAACTGTTTTTT.